Listed here are 17 T cell receptor beta chains from one sample, sequenced in a study of neoadjuvant nivolumab and ipilimumab in lung cancer (dated by TCRdb to 2019 to 2021). The time point label on this specimen signifies: pretherapy, before neoadjuvant immune checkpoint inhibitors. Library preparation used the immunoSEQ multiplex PCR assay. Held by TCRdb, this immuneACCESS table contains in-frame sequences only and omits some clones. Under half of the omission traces to an unresolved V gene where checked; the cause of the rest is unknown. In this sample the table shows roughly 18,000 clones, about 87% of which occur a single time. The ten most abundant clones make up 2% to 2.5% of the sample. Sequencing was performed on peripheral blood, taken before neoadjuvant nivolumab, alone or with ipilimumab. These receptors all stem from an adult with non-small cell lung cancer.

For this clone: Other nucleotide sequences from this sample produce the same CDR3. The chain is built from TRBV6-1 and TRBJ2-7; D uncertain. Trimming removed 2 bases at V and 0 bases at J, with 8 bases between. The germline V gene encodes CDR1 MNHNS and CDR2 SASEGT. The CDR3 is made up of 14 amino acids. CDR3 DNA: TGTGCCAGCAGTGAATCCTTGAGCTCCTACGAGCAGTACTTC. It codes for CASSESLSSYEQYF.

The V gene is TRBV7-2, the J gene TRBJ2-1, with TRBD2 matching 10 bases. The V gene's germline CDR1 is SGHTA and CDR2 FQGNSA. V was pared by 0 bases and J by 7 bases, with 3 bases of the junction left unmatched. CDR3 length: 15 amino acids. The CDR3 region has the DNA TGTGCCAGCAGCTTAGCGCTAGCGGGAGTTAATGAGCAGTTCTTC. Protein sequence: CASSLALAGVNEQFF.

V gene TRBV7-9 combines with J gene TRBJ2-1; D is unresolved. The CDR3 is 13 amino acids. Germline values: CDR1 SEHNR, CDR2 FQNEAQ (reference sequence). V was cut by 1 base and J by 11 bases, with 12 bases left in between. CDR3 in DNA: TGTGCCAGCAGCTTAGGGGCTGAGAATAAGCAGTTCTTC. It encodes CASSLGAENKQFF.

This clone was seen a single time. This chain connects TRBV4-1 to TRBJ1-4; a weak D match, TRBD1 (6 bases). The germline V gene encodes CDR1 MGHRA and CDR2 YSYEKL. This CDR3 has 12 amino acids. V was trimmed by 2 bases and J by 8 bases, leaving 6 bases between them. CDR3 loop: CASSQRGEKLFF. For the CDR3, the DNA is TGCGCCAGCAGCCAAAGGGGGGAAAAACTGTTTTTT.

This chain connects TRBV30 to TRBJ2-1; 7 bases fit TRBD2. CDR1 and CDR2 (germline): GTSNPN, SVGIG (reference sequence). V dropped 7 bases and J dropped 8; count of bases not matched to a gene: 11. This CDR3 has 13 residues. The CDR3 nucleotides read TGTGCCTACCACCACGGGGGGTCCGATGAGCAGTTCTTC. Translating gives CAYHHGGSDEQFF.

The rearrangement links TRBV5-1 to TRBJ2-4; 7 bases match TRBD1. The V segment lost 4 bases and the J segment 0 bases; nucleotides outside the gene matches: 4. The CDR3 loop spans 15 amino acids. From germline, CDR1 is SGHRS and CDR2 YFSETQ. CDR3 sequence reads: CASSGGQLAKNIQYF. In DNA, the CDR3 is TGCGCCAGCAGCGGGGGACAGCTAGCCAAAAACATTCAGTACTTC.

The rearrangement joins TRBV2 to TRBJ2-1; the match to TRBD1 covers 7 bases. The CDR3 is 13 residues long. The V gene end was trimmed by 6 bases and the J gene end by 5 bases; junction bases not matched to a gene: 4. Germline lookup yields CDR1 SNHLY and CDR2 FYNNEI. For the CDR3, the DNA is TGTGCCAGCAGCGGGACAGCAAACAATGAGCAGTTCTTC. This gives the protein CASSGTANNEQFF.

The genes are TRBV14 and TRBJ2-5; 7 bases line up with TRBD1. V lost 4 bases to trimming and J lost 0 bases; unmatched junction nucleotides: 5. This CDR3 is 15 amino acids long. Germline lookup yields CDR1 SGHDN and CDR2 FVKESK. Here the CDR3 reads CASSPLTGNQETQYF. The CDR3 region has the DNA TGTGCCAGCAGCCCCCTGACAGGGAACCAAGAGACCCAGTACTTC.

This clone came up a few times. The V and J genes are TRBV6-1 and TRBJ2-1; TRBD2 aligns across 12 bases. The CDR3 spans 17 residues. The V gene's germline CDR1 is MNHNS and CDR2 SASEGT. With 4 bases clipped from V and 1 base from J, the junction kept 5 bases outside the gene matches. The CDR3 spells CASSGASGRVSYNEQFF. Here the CDR3 DNA reads TGTGCCAGCAGTGGGGCTAGCGGGAGGGTTTCCTACAATGAGCAGTTCTTC.

V and J are TRBV10-3 and TRBJ2-2; D remains ambiguous. This CDR3 region has 14 residues. Trimming took off 8 bases at V and 0 bases at J, with 10 bases between the two ends. CDR1 is ENHRY and CDR2 is SYGVKD in the germline V gene. The CDR3 here is CAIRQDANTGELFF. Written as DNA, the CDR3 is TGTGCCATCCGGCAGGACGCGAACACCGGGGAGCTGTTTTTT.

V gene TRBV5-1 combines with J gene TRBJ2-2; D perhaps matches TRBD1 (5 bases). Germline CDR1 SGHRS, CDR2 YFSETQ. Trimming took off 3 bases at V and 2 bases at J, with 11 bases between the two ends. The CDR3 loop spans 15 amino acids. The CDR3 loop is CASSYDDSNTGELFF. The CDR3 region has the DNA TGCGCCAGCAGCTATGATGACAGCAACACCGGGGAGCTGTTTTTT. The full variable domain, its missing parts supplied by reference TRBV5-1 and TRBJ2-2, is KAGVTQTPRYLIKTRGQQVTLSCSPISGHRSVSWYQQTPGQGLQFLFEYFSETQRNKGNFPGRFSGRQFSNSRSEMNVSTLELGDSALYLCASSYDDSNTGELFFGEGSRLTVL.

V is TRBV15 and J is TRBJ2-7; 7 bases match TRBD1. There are 15 residues in the CDR3. Germline CDR1 reads LNHNV; CDR2 reads YYDKDF (reference sequence). The V segment lost 3 bases and the J segment 4 bases; nucleotides outside the gene matches: 9. Here the CDR3 DNA reads TGTGCCACCAGCAGGCCCCGGGACAGCTCGTACGAGCAGTACTTC. The encoded protein is CATSRPRDSSYEQYF.

In regard to this clone: One end of the junction fails to match germline, which may point to a read error. DNA for the CDR3: TGTGCTAGCAGCTTAGTTGGGACAGGGGACGAGACCCAGTACTTC. This gives the protein CASSLVGTGDETQYF. The chain employs TRBV7-7 and TRBJ2-5, with TRBD1 matching 10 bases. Germline CDR1 reads SSHAT; CDR2 reads FNYEAQ (reference sequence). The CDR3 totals 15 residues.

This chain uses TRBV14 with TRBJ2-7; 7 bases match TRBD2. The junction had 10 bases not matched to a gene; V was cut back by 4 bases and J by 7 bases. The germline gives CDR1 SGHDN, CDR2 FVKESK. The CDR3 spans 14 residues. This CDR3 reads CASSLWAGDQEQYF. The CDR3 DNA reads as TGTGCCAGCAGCCTATGGGCGGGAGATCAAGAGCAGTACTTC.

The chain is built from TRBV9 and TRBJ2-1, with D possibly matching TRBD2 (6 bases). From germline, CDR1 is SGDLS and CDR2 YYNGEE. V was clipped by 3 bases and J by 6 bases, with 7 bases between them. This CDR3 spans 12 amino acids. This CDR3 is CASSGGVNEQFF. CDR3 nucleotides: TGTGCCAGCAGCGGGGGGGTCAATGAGCAGTTCTTC. Based on the CDR3 plus reference TRBV9 and TRBJ2-1, the full variable domain is DSGVTQTPKHLITATGQRVTLRCSPRSGDLSVYWYQQSLDQGLQFLIQYYNGEERAKGNILERFSAQQFPDLHSELNLSSLELGDSALYFCASSGGVNEQFFGPGTRLTVL.

The chain carries TRBV19 and TRBJ2-3; D remains ambiguous. This CDR3 has 14 amino acids. V was shortened by 3 bases and J by 3 bases, with 10 bases between the two germline ends. Germline CDR1 LNHDA, CDR2 SQIVND (reference sequence). CDR3 protein: CASSIRVGTDTQYF. The CDR3 DNA is TGTGCCAGTAGTATCCGGGTGGGTACAGATACGCAGTATTTT.

This clone was detected only once. The chain carries TRBV11-2 and TRBJ2-1; D remains ambiguous. V was clipped by 6 bases and J by 0 bases, with 9 bases between them. Germline V gene sequence: CDR1 SGHAT, CDR2 FQNNGV. This CDR3 contains 14 residues. The DNA for the CDR3 is TGTGCCAGCAGGGAGATTAGCTCCTACAATGAGCAGTTCTTC. Amino acid sequence: CASREISSYNEQFF.